The 2 T cell receptor beta chains listed next were all sequenced from one sample in a study of blood T cell repertoires in COVID-19. Generated by immunoSEQ multiplex PCR, the TCRdb table keeps only in-frame clones and is missing some. The repertoire holds about 300,000 clones, with approximately 84% as singletons. The sequenced sample consisted of peripheral blood. The source of these receptors is a human donor with COVID-19, enrolled during active disease. The donor label of this sample is uncertain.

The CDR3, as DNA: TGCGCCAGCAGTGTCGGCAGGGGGAGCTCTGGAAACACCATATATTTT. Translation: CASSVGRGSSGNTIYF. The rearrangement joins TRBV10-1 to TRBJ1-3, with 7 bases lining up with TRBD1. The germline V gene encodes CDR1 WNHNN and CDR2 SYGVQD (reference sequence). The CDR3 is 16 amino acids. J gave up 0 bases and V 4 bases, and 6 bases lay outside the gene matches.

In DNA form, the CDR3 reads TGCAGTGCTAGGCGGACCTACGAGCAGTACTTC. Translated, it gives CSARRTYEQYF. The J gene is TRBJ2-7, the V gene TRBV20-1; D gene ambiguous. The germline gives CDR1 DFQATT, CDR2 SNEGSKA (reference sequence). The CDR3 loop spans 11 amino acids. Trimming took 3 bases from V and 2 from J, leaving 5 bases between them.